A single sample gave rise to the 20 T cell receptor beta chains below, sequenced in a study of T cell responses to AZD1222 COVID-19 vaccine. Libraries were prepared by immunoSEQ multiplex PCR; TCRdb keeps only in-frame clonotypes and omits some of them. The table shows 100,000 to 150,000 clones, with around 92% occurring only once. This material consisted of peripheral blood, taken 28 days after the second AZD1222 dose. All receptors come from an adult who received the AZD1222 COVID-19 vaccine.

The chain has TRBV12-2 and TRBJ1-3; the table names TRBD1, a call not compared with the DNA. TRBV12-2 is a listed pseudogene. The CDR3 runs 15 residues. The CDR3 DNA reads TGTGCAAGTCGCTTAGCGGCCAGCTCTGGAAACACCATATATTTT. It is translated as CASRLAASSGNTIYF.

The chain has TRBV5-1 and TRBJ1-5; D is unresolved. Looked up from germline, CDR1 is SGHRS and CDR2 is YFSETQ. V was cut by 6 bases and J by 7 bases, with 17 bases left in between. The CDR3 spans 14 residues. CDR3 amino acids: CASKSGLDGQPQHF. In DNA, the CDR3 is TGCGCCAGCAAATCAGGCCTCGACGGGCAGCCCCAGCATTTT.

The rearrangement joins TRBV9 to TRBJ1-6; D is unclear. This CDR3 comprises 17 residues. V was cut by 0 bases and J by 3 bases, with 13 bases left in between. CDR1 is SGDLS and CDR2 is YYNGEE in the germline V gene. CDR3 DNA: TGTGCCAGCAGCGTAGCTACTAGGGTTAGCTATAATTCACCCCTCCACTTT. It encodes CASSVATRVSYNSPLHF.

The genes are TRBV29-1 and TRBJ1-5; tentative D call: TRBD1 (6 bases). This CDR3 has 13 amino acids. Trimming took 4 bases from V and 8 from J, leaving 15 bases between them. Germline CDR1 SQVTM, CDR2 ANQGSEA. CDR3 sequence: CSVGGGAAEPQHF. The CDR3 nucleotides read TGCAGCGTTGGAGGGGGGGCAGCGGAGCCCCAGCATTTT.

V gene TRBV28 combines with J gene TRBJ1-2, with TRBD1 as a possible D gene (5 bases). Trimming shortened V by 5 bases and J by 4 bases, and 14 bases separated the two germline ends. CDR1 and CDR2 from the germline V gene are MDHEN and SYDVKM. The CDR3 has 14 amino acids. The CDR3 nucleotides are TGTGCCAGCAGTCTTGGGACGTCGAGCTATGGCTACACCTTC. It specifies CASSLGTSSYGYTF.

This chain connects TRBV19 to TRBJ1-5, with D possibly being TRBD1 (5 bases). The CDR3 sequence is 16 residues long. Looked up from germline, CDR1 is LNHDA and CDR2 is SQIVND (reference sequence). V shed 5 bases and J shed 4 bases, with 18 bases lying between them. The CDR3 coding sequence is TGTGCCAGTAGTCCCCCGGGACTCAGCCTTAATCAGCCCCAGCATTTT. This gives the protein CASSPPGLSLNQPQHF.

This sequence joins TRBV5-1 and TRBJ2-2; weak D call: TRBD1 (6 bases). The length of the CDR3 is 13 residues. Per germline, CDR1 SGHRS and CDR2 YFSETQ. Deletions cut 4 bases from V and 5 bases from J, with 9 bases between. In DNA form, the CDR3 reads TGCGCCAGCAGCACGGGGACAACCGGGGAGCTGTTTTTT. Translation gives CASSTGTTGELFF. The whole variable domain, filled in from reference TRBV5-1 and TRBJ2-2, reads KAGVTQTPRYLIKTRGQQVTLSCSPISGHRSVSWYQQTPGQGLQFLFEYFSETQRNKGNFPGRFSGRQFSNSRSEMNVSTLELGDSALYLCASSTGTTGELFFGEGSRLTVL.

The chain employs TRBV3-1 (or the pseudogene TRBV3-2) and TRBJ1-2; D is uncertain. From germline, CDR1 is LGHDT and CDR2 YNNKEL (reference sequence). CDR3 size: 13 residues. V was trimmed by 1 base and J by 7 bases, leaving 10 bases between them. This CDR3 reads CASSQVSDSGYTF. CDR3 sequence (DNA): TGTGCCAGCAGCCAAGTTTCGGACTCTGGCTACACCTTC.

The rearrangement uses TRBV10-3 and TRBJ1-4; 10 nucleotides match TRBD1. In germline, CDR1 is ENHRY, CDR2 SYGVKD. V lost 11 bases to trimming and J lost 8 bases; unmatched junction nucleotides: 8. This CDR3 has 13 amino acids. CDR3 protein: CAARQGASEKLFF. The DNA for the CDR3 is TGTGCCGCCAGACAGGGGGCGAGCGAAAAACTGTTTTTT.

The J gene is TRBJ2-2, the V gene TRBV5-8; no clear D. Between the trimmed V and J ends, which lost 0 bases and 7 bases, there was a span of 16 bases. Germline assignment: CDR1 SGHTS and CDR2 YDEGEE. This CDR3 region has 16 residues. The CDR3 sequence is CASSLGAGLRYGELFF. In DNA form, the CDR3 reads TGTGCCAGCAGCTTGGGGGCCGGGTTGCGGTACGGGGAGCTGTTTTTT.

The chain employs TRBV7-9 and TRBJ2-1, with TRBD2 matching over 9 bases. The germline V gene encodes CDR1 SEHNR and CDR2 FQNEAQ (reference sequence). V lost 5 bases to trimming and J lost 0 bases; unmatched junction nucleotides: 11. The CDR3 has 18 residues. The DNA of the CDR3 is TGTGCCAGCAGCCCGCGAGGTAGCGGGGGATTCTCCTACAATGAGCAGTTCTTC. The encoded protein is CASSPRGSGGFSYNEQFF. Drawing the rest from reference TRBV7-9 and TRBJ2-1, the complete variable domain is DTGVSQNPRHKITKRGQNVTFRCDPISEHNRLYWYRQTLGQGPEFLTYFQNEAQLEKSRLLSDRFSAERPKGSFSTLEIQRTEQGDSAMYLCASSPRGSGGFSYNEQFFGPGTRLTVL.

The chain carries TRBV6-4 and TRBJ2-3; D is uncertain. V shed 2 bases and J shed 0 bases, with 3 bases lying between them. Germline lookup yields CDR1 MRHNA and CDR2 SNTAGT. The CDR3 has 13 residues. The DNA of the CDR3 is TGTGCCAGCAGTGACCCTAGCACAGATACGCAGTATTTT. As protein: CASSDPSTDTQYF.

The rearrangement joins TRBV5-1 to TRBJ1-1; D ambiguous. This CDR3 is built from 16 residues. Trimming left V 1 base short and J 2 bases short, with 15 bases between. Germline CDR1 SGHRS, CDR2 YFSETQ. CDR3 protein: CASSLLPGETNTEAFF. The CDR3 coding sequence is TGCGCCAGCAGCTTGTTACCGGGCGAGACTAACACTGAAGCTTTCTTT. Filled out from reference TRBV5-1 and TRBJ1-1, the complete variable domain reads KAGVTQTPRYLIKTRGQQVTLSCSPISGHRSVSWYQQTPGQGLQFLFEYFSETQRNKGNFPGRFSGRQFSNSRSEMNVSTLELGDSALYLCASSLLPGETNTEAFFGQGTRLTVV.

The chain is built from TRBV2 and TRBJ2-7; a weak D match, TRBD2 (5 bases). CDR3 length: 12 amino acids. Trimming stripped 3 bases from V and 2 bases from J, with 5 bases between. Germline V lookup: CDR1 SNHLY, CDR2 FYNNEI. CDR3 nucleotides: TGTGCCAGCAGTGACGGGGCCTACGAGCAGTACTTC. This codes for CASSDGAYEQYF.

The genes are TRBV28 and TRBJ2-7; no clear D. The CDR3 is 14 amino acids. Germline V lookup: CDR1 MDHEN, CDR2 SYDVKM. V lost 7 bases and J lost 2, with 15 bases in between. In DNA form, the CDR3 reads TGTGCCAGCACCAAAACCGCGGCTCCCTACGAGCAGTACGTC. It translates to CASTKTAAPYEQYV.

V and J are TRBV6-5 and TRBJ2-2, with TRBD1 as a possible D gene (5 bases). Germline V gene lookup returns CDR1 MNHEY and CDR2 SVGAGI. The CDR3 consists of 14 residues. The germline V and J ends were trimmed by 5 bases and 5 bases, with 12 bases remaining between them. The CDR3 loop reads CASSISRVTGELFF. The DNA for the CDR3 is TGTGCCAGCAGTATAAGCAGGGTGACCGGGGAGCTGTTTTTT.

The chain links TRBV2 to TRBJ2-5; D is possibly TRBD1 or TRBD2 (5 bases each). Trimming took off 6 bases at V and 5 bases at J, with 28 bases between the two ends. Germline CDR1 SNHLY, CDR2 FYNNEI. The CDR3 length is 18 residues. In DNA form, the CDR3 reads TGTGCCAGCAGGGGGAGACCATTGACAGTCGCTCTGAGGGAGACCCAGTACTTC. The encoded protein is CASRGRPLTVALRETQYF.

The rearrangement joins TRBV2 to TRBJ1-2, with D hard to call. The CDR3 loop spans 14 amino acids. The ends were cut back, 3 bases at V and 2 bases at J, with 10 bases in the middle. From germline, CDR1 is SNHLY and CDR2 FYNNEI. The CDR3 spells CASSDPVLNYGYTF. In nucleotides, the CDR3 is TGTGCCAGCAGTGACCCAGTGCTGAACTATGGCTACACCTTC.

The chain is built from TRBV6-2 or TRBV6-3 and TRBJ1-2, with 7 bases matching TRBD1. The CDR3 is made up of 14 amino acids. Germline V gene data show CDR1 as MNHEY and CDR2 as SVGEGT. The V and J ends lost 0 bases and 9 bases, in that order; junction bases with no gene match: 7. CDR3 residues: CASSYSVGQMSYTF. Written as DNA, the CDR3 is TGTGCCAGCAGTTACTCGGTGGGACAGATGAGCTACACCTTC.

J is TRBJ1-1 and V is TRBV27, with D perhaps matching TRBD1 (6 bases). CDR3 size: 15 residues. Germline CDR1 reads MNHEY; CDR2 reads SMNVEV (reference sequence). Trimming cost V 0 bases and J 3 bases, with 11 bases left between them. CDR3 sequence (DNA): TGTGCCAGCAGTTTATCGATAGGGGGTTACACTGAAGCTTTCTTT. It translates to CASSLSIGGYTEAFF.